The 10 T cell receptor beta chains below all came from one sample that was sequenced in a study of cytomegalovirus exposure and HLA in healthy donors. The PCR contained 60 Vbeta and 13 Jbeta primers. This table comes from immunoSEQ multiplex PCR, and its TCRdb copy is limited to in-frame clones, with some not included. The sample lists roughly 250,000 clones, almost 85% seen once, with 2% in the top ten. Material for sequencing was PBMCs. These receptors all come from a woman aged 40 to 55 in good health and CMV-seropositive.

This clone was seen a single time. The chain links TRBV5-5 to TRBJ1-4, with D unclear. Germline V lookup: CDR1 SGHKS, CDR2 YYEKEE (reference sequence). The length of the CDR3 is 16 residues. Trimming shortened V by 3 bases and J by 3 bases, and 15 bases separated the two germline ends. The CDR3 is CASSSREGPANEKLFF. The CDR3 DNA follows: TGTGCCAGCAGCTCTAGGGAGGGTCCCGCTAATGAAAAACTGTTTTTT. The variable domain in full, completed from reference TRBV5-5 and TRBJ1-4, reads DAGVTQSPTHLIKTRGQQVTLRCSPISGHKSVSWYQQVLGQGPQFIFQYYEKEERGRGNFPDRFSARQFPNYSSELNVNALLLGDSALYLCASSSREGPANEKLFFGSGTQLSVL.

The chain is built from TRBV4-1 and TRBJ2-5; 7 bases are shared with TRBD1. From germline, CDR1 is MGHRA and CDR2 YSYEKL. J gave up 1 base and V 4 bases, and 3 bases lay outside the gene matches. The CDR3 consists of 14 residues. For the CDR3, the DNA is TGCGCCAGCAGCCTAGGGGACAGCCAAGAGACCCAGTACTTC. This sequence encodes CASSLGDSQETQYF.

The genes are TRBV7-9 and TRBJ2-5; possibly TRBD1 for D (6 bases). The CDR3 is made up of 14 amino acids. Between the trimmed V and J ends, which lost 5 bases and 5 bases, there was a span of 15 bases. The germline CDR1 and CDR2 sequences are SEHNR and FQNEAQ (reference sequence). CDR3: CASSPIGQRETQYF. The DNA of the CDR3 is TGTGCCAGCAGCCCTATTGGACAGCGGGAGACCCAGTACTTC. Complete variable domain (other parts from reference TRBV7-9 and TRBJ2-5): DTGVSQNPRHKITKRGQNVTFRCDPISEHNRLYWYRQTLGQGPEFLTYFQNEAQLEKSRLLSDRFSAERPKGSFSTLEIQRTEQGDSAMYLCASSPIGQRETQYFGPGTRLLVL.

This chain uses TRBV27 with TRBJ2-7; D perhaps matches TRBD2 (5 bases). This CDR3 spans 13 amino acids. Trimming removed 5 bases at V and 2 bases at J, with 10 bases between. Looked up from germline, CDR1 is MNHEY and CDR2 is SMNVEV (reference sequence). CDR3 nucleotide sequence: TGTGCCAGCAGTCGGGGTGATACCTACGAGCAGTACTTC. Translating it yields CASSRGDTYEQYF.

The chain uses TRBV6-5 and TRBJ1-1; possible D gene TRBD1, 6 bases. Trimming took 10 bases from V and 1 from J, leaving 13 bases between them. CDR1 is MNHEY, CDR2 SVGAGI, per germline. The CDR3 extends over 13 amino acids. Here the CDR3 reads CATRGGANTEAFF. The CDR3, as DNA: TGTGCCACCCGGGGGGGGGCGAACACTGAAGCTTTCTTT.

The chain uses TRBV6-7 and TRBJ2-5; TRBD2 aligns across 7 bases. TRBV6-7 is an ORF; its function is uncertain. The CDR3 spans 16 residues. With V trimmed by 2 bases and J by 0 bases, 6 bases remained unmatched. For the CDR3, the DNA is TGTGCCAGCAGTTACGGAGCGGGGAAGTACCAAGAGACCCAGTACTTC. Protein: CASSYGAGKYQETQYF.

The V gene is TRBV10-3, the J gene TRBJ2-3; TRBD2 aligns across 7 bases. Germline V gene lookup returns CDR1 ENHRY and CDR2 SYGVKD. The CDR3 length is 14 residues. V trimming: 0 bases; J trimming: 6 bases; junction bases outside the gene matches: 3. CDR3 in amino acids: CAISESSSGDTQYF. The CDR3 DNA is TGTGCCATCAGTGAGTCGTCTAGCGGTGATACGCAGTATTTT.

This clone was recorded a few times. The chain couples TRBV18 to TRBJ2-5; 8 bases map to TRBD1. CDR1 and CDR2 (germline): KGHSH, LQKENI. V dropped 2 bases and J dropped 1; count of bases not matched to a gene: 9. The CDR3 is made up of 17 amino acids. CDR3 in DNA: TGTGCCAGCTCACCATTTGGCCCTGGACAGGGCCAAGAGACCCAGTACTTC. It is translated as CASSPFGPGQGQETQYF.

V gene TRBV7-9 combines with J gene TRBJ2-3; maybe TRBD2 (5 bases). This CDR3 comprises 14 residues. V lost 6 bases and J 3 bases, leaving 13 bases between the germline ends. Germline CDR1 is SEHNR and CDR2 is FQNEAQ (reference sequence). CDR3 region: CASRTNSGTDTQYF. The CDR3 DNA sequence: TGTGCCAGCAGGACCAATTCGGGGACAGATACGCAGTATTTT.

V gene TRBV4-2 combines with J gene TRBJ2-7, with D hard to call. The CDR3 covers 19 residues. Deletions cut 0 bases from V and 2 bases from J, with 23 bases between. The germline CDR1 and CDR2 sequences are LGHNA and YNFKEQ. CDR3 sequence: CASSQEGEEWAVLTYEQYF. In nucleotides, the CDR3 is TGTGCCAGCAGCCAAGAGGGTGAAGAATGGGCTGTACTTACCTACGAGCAGTACTTC.